This TCR beta chain derives from a study of T cells in women clearing cervical HPV infection. Across the study: Donors had HPV16-related CIN3 or worse; 2 had invasive cancer.

Here immunoSEQ multiplex PCR was the method, and the copy in TCRdb shows in-frame clones only, minus some. The table counts approximately 41,000 clones; 7.6% lies in the top ten. The germline gives CDR1 MNHEY, CDR2 SVGEGT. This CDR3 has 13 amino acids. The junction had 5 bases not matched to a gene; V was cut back by 8 bases and J by 7 bases. The study, taken as a whole, reports: Controls had more TRBV6-7 (approximately 0.16%) than cases (roughly 0.11%).

In the case of this clone: The antigen remains undetermined. The read is 3 residues too short to cover the CDR3 end, so that end is filled in from the germline J gene.

The rearrangement links TRBV6-2 or TRBV6-3 to TRBJ2-1; 10 positions agree with TRBD2. This receptor was taken from a woman aged 18 to 75 with a cervical HPV16 infection that either progressed to CIN3+ or cleared (not recorded which). The sample comprised blood buffy coat. The CDR3 reads CASAIAGGNEQFF. The sequenced part of the CDR3 DNA is TGTGCCAGCGCGATAGCGGGGGGAAATGAG.